This note documents a single T cell receptor beta chain sequence. Its target is unknown. This entry is derived from a study of blood T cells in healthy people across ages. The authors ran a second PCR of 7 to 11 cycles using a sample-barcoded 5' primer and a J-beta primer mix. MiXCR was run by TCRdb on the 5' RACE reads, yielding one entry per CDR3 protein. The table records roughly 800,000 distinct CDR3 sequences, about three fifths of them present only once. The CDR3 has 15 amino acids. V was cut by 0 bases and J by 7 bases, with 10 bases left in between. The germline CDR1 and CDR2 sequences are LGHNA and YNFKEQ. Study-wide points: Roughly linearly, TCR beta diversity per million T cells fell as age increased.

Whenever a sample was processed, at least 6.5 million PBMCs were isolated. This chain joins TRBV4-2 and TRBJ1-6; no clear D. This sequence originates from a man aged 25-45 years in good health. The specimen sequenced was blood. Here the CDR3 reads CASSQETRGNSPLHF. CDR3 coding DNA: TGTGCCAGCAGCCAAGAAACACGTGGGAATTCACCCCTCCACTTT.